This T cell receptor (beta chain) was sequenced for a study of early T cells in non-severe SARS-CoV-2 infection. TCRdb re-called the 5' RACE reads with MiXCR, one entry per CDR3 protein. The sample carries fewer than 65,000 distinct CDR3 sequences, 10% recorded once. This clonotype was seen once. Possible read error: a much larger clone is one base away. Germline CDR1 ENHRY, CDR2 SYGVKD. The CDR3 length is 14 residues. V gave up 7 bases and J gave up 0 bases, with 13 bases separating them. The chain combines TRBV10-3 with TRBJ2-7, with D hard to call. The sequencing sample was made of whole blood. The clonotype was recovered from an adult who was a healthcare worker with PCR-confirmed SARS-CoV-2 infection or an uninfected control (not recorded which). The CDR3 DNA is TGTGCCATCATGGGCAGGTGGAGCTCCTACGAGCAGTACTTC. Residues: CAIMGRWSSYEQYF.